This TCR beta chain was captured by sequencing in a study of T cell responses to AZD1222 COVID-19 vaccine. The method was immunoSEQ multiplex PCR; TCRdb's version includes in-frame clones alone and lacks a portion of them. The sample lists roughly 170,000 clones; roughly nine tenths were seen once. The germline V gene encodes CDR1 SGHNT and CDR2 YYREEE (reference sequence). J was trimmed by 7 bases and V by 5 bases; bases with no gene match: 10. The CDR3 totals 16 residues. The chain employs TRBV5-4 and TRBJ1-6, with TRBD1 matching over 9 bases. Sequenced here: peripheral blood, sampled on day 0 of AZD1222 vaccination. The clonotype comes from an adult in good health. The CDR3 coding sequence is TGTGCCAGCAGGCGAACGGGACAGGGTTCCAATTCACCCCTCCACTTT. Protein sequence: CASRRTGQGSNSPLHF.